Each of the 16 T cell receptor beta chains below was sequenced from the same sample in a study of technical replicates of blood from a handful of donors. TCRdb keeps only in-frame clones here, not all; method: immunoSEQ multiplex PCR. The table shows tens of thousands of clones, with roughly nine tenths occurring only once. Sequenced input: T cells isolated from PBMCs. The receptors were sampled from a human donor in good health.

The chain joins TRBV18 to TRBJ1-2; no clear D. CDR1 and CDR2 (germline): KGHSH, LQKENI. Trimming took off 3 bases at V and 0 bases at J, with 8 bases between the two ends. This CDR3 contains 14 residues. The CDR3 DNA is TGTGCCAGCTCACCGGGAGGGACTAACTATGGCTACACCTTC. Its translation: CASSPGGTNYGYTF.

V usage is TRBV6-8 and J usage is TRBJ1-3; D is unresolved. Trimming shortened V by 9 bases and J by 0 bases, and 15 bases separated the two germline ends. Germline V gene sequence: CDR1 MNHGY, CDR2 SAAAGT. CDR3 length equals 15 residues. In DNA form, the CDR3 reads TGTGCCAGTAATTGGGCTCCCTACTCTGGAAACACCATATATTTT. Amino acid sequence: CASNWAPYSGNTIYF.

This sequence joins TRBV7-6 and TRBJ1-1; 7 positions agree with TRBD1. The V gene end was trimmed by 5 bases and the J gene end by 0 bases; junction bases not matched to a gene: 12. This CDR3 comprises 17 residues. Germline V gene data show CDR1 as SGHVS and CDR2 as FNYEAQ. In DNA form, the CDR3 reads TGTGCCAGCAGCCCGCGACAGGGAAGGGCCATGAACACTGAAGCTTTCTTT. Its translation: CASSPRQGRAMNTEAFF.

This chain uses TRBV10-2 with TRBJ2-3, with TRBD2 matching 9 bases. Germline CDR1 is WSHSY and CDR2 is SAAADI. This CDR3 comprises 16 residues. Trimming took 8 bases from V and 6 from J; bases not matched to a gene: 15. The CDR3 here is CASDQGTSGRPDTQYF. The CDR3, as DNA: TGCGCCAGCGACCAAGGAACTAGCGGGCGGCCCGATACGCAGTATTTT.

The sample holds one count of this clone. The rearrangement uses TRBV6-5 and TRBJ2-7; TRBD1 matches at 9 bases. The CDR3 spans 14 residues. Germline V gives CDR1 MNHEY, CDR2 SVGAGI. Losses at the gene ends were 5 bases for V and 7 bases for J; bases not matched to a gene: 9. The CDR3 DNA reads TGTGCCAGCAGTCTCACCGGGACAGGGAGTGAGCAGTACTTC. Protein: CASSLTGTGSEQYF.

V is TRBV7-9 and J is TRBJ2-1, with 10 bases identical to TRBD2. With 5 bases clipped from V and 5 bases from J, the junction kept 6 bases outside the gene matches. The CDR3 sequence is 15 residues long. From germline, CDR1 is SEHNR and CDR2 FQNEAQ (reference sequence). CDR3 amino acids: CASSPQREGNNEQFF. The DNA for the CDR3 is TGTGCCAGCAGCCCCCAGCGGGAGGGTAACAATGAGCAGTTCTTC.

The rearrangement joins TRBV6-1 to TRBJ1-1; the D is unclear. CDR3 size: 12 residues. Germline V gene data show CDR1 as MNHNS and CDR2 as SASEGT. V lost 6 bases and J lost 7, with 12 bases in between. The chain's CDR3 is CASRGDTFEAFF. The CDR3, as DNA: TGTGCCAGCAGGGGTGACACATTTGAAGCTTTCTTT.

This clone was detected only a few times. V gene TRBV5-1 combines with J gene TRBJ1-4, with a weak D call TRBD1 (6 bases). This CDR3 is built from 15 residues. CDR1 SGHRS and CDR2 YFSETQ come from the germline V gene. V was clipped by 5 bases and J by 4 bases, with 15 bases between them. CDR3 amino acids: CASSFYGQLNEKLFF. The DNA for the CDR3 is TGCGCCAGCAGTTTTTACGGACAGCTTAATGAAAAACTGTTTTTT.

CDR3 bases: TGCGCCAGCAGCCAAGATCGGCGCGGTGAGCAGTTCTTC. Amino acid sequence: CASSQDRRGEQFF. The J gene is TRBJ2-1, the V gene TRBV4-1; D remains unclear. Trimming pared 0 bases from V and 9 bases from J, leaving 9 bases between. CDR1 MGHRA and CDR2 YSYEKL come from the germline V gene. The CDR3 extends over 13 amino acids.

The rearrangement joins TRBV19 to TRBJ1-3; 7 bases match TRBD1. Germline values: CDR1 LNHDA, CDR2 SQIVND (reference sequence). V shed 6 bases, J shed 0 bases, and the junction held 5 bases outside the gene matches. The CDR3 has 15 amino acids. The CDR3 protein is CASRLGQSSGNTIYF. The DNA of the CDR3 is TGTGCCAGTAGATTGGGACAGTCCTCTGGAAACACCATATATTTT.

The CDR3, as DNA: TGTGCCAGCCGAAGTACTAGCGGAGCCTACGAGCAGTACTTC. Translated, it gives CASRSTSGAYEQYF. V is TRBV6-5 and J is TRBJ2-7; TRBD2 aligns across 8 bases. The germline gives CDR1 MNHEY, CDR2 SVGAGI. CDR3 length equals 14 residues. The junction had 8 bases not matched to a gene; V was cut back by 8 bases and J by 2 bases.

This chain joins TRBV4-1 and TRBJ1-3, with D tentatively TRBD1 (5 bases). From germline, CDR1 is MGHRA and CDR2 YSYEKL. V was pared by 2 bases and J by 0 bases, with 11 bases between. The CDR3 runs to 16 residues. CDR3 DNA: TGCGCCAGCAGCCAAAGAGCGGGGACCTCTGGAAACACCATATATTTT. Translation gives CASSQRAGTSGNTIYF.

This chain links TRBV2 with TRBJ2-1, with unresolved D. There are 14 residues in the CDR3. Trimming shortened V by 2 bases and J by 5 bases, and 10 bases separated the two germline ends. The germline CDR1 and CDR2 sequences are SNHLY and FYNNEI. CDR3 nucleotides: TGTGCCAGCAGTGAAATTTCTTCGGACAATGAGCAGTTCTTC. This gives the protein CASSEISSDNEQFF.

The chain has TRBV2 and TRBJ2-2, with 12 bases matching TRBD2. In germline, CDR1 is SNHLY, CDR2 FYNNEI. The ends lost 6 bases at V and 4 bases at J; junction bases unmatched: 3. The CDR3 is 15 amino acids. The CDR3 sequence: CASRSSGGGTGELFF. Here the CDR3 DNA reads TGTGCCAGCAGATCTAGCGGGGGGGGCACCGGGGAGCTGTTTTTT.

The chain carries TRBV5-1 and TRBJ2-2, with 7 nucleotides matching TRBD2. The CDR3 runs 17 residues. The V segment lost 4 bases and the J segment 0 bases; nucleotides outside the gene matches: 9. CDR1 is SGHRS and CDR2 is YFSETQ in the germline V gene. CDR3 DNA sequence: TGCGCCAGCAGCAGGTCCAGCGGGGCGACGAACACCGGGGAGCTGTTTTTT. It encodes CASSRSSGATNTGELFF. The whole variable domain, remainder taken from reference TRBV5-1 and TRBJ2-2, is KAGVTQTPRYLIKTRGQQVTLSCSPISGHRSVSWYQQTPGQGLQFLFEYFSETQRNKGNFPGRFSGRQFSNSRSEMNVSTLELGDSALYLCASSRSSGATNTGELFFGEGSRLTVL.

The chain links TRBV7-9 to TRBJ2-3; tentatively, D is TRBD1 (7 bases). The CDR3 is made up of 16 amino acids. Germline V lookup: CDR1 SEHNR, CDR2 FQNEAQ (reference sequence). V gave up 7 bases and J gave up 3 bases, with 20 bases separating them. CDR3 sequence reads: CASTPKEGAWTDTQYF. The CDR3 DNA follows: TGTGCCAGCACCCCGAAGGAGGGGGCTTGGACAGATACGCAGTATTTT.